This TCR beta chain emerged from a study of radiotherapy plus CTLA-4 blockade in lung cancer (dated by TCRdb to the late 2010s). With respect to the entire study: Objective responses occurred in 15% to 20% of enrolled patients, and about 33% achieved disease control.

Points on this clone: No cognate antigen has been identified for it. No base qualities exist here, and no much larger clone lies one base off it.

Broad study findings and their caveats: The strongest predictors of response were reported to be early dynamic shifts in blood T cell clones along with a rise in serum interferon-beta following radiation. After treatment with radiotherapy and ipilimumab, TCR clones that originated in tumors expanded in peripheral blood.

The library was obtained by the immunoSEQ multiplex PCR assay. TCRdb re-hosts the immuneACCESS table, in-frame sequences only. Its copies lack some clones; in the studies checked, an unresolved V gene accounts for under half of them, and the cause for the rest is not known. Across this sample there are tens of thousands of clones, with approximately 80% seen only once. Roughly 25% of the sample rests with the top ten. Trimming at the junction amounts to 7 bases on V and 1 base on J, and the germline ends lie 13 bases apart. The germline V gene (reference sequence) provides CDR1 LNHDA and CDR2 SQIVND. Including the terminal cysteine and phenylalanine, the CDR3 comprises 15 residues. Only the CDR3 part of the read is kept: 45 bases, read in frame from the first base. The study evaluated CTLA-4 blockade (ipilimumab) given together with focal radiation therapy in patients who had chemo-refractory metastatic non-small-cell lung cancer.

The sequence links TRBV19 to TRBJ2-2, with the D assignment possibly TRBD1 or TRBD2, given 5 matching bases for each. The sample here was peripheral blood, taken from a patient treated with radiotherapy plus ipilimumab. The receptor was derived from a human donor with non-small cell lung cancer that progressed on radiotherapy plus ipilimumab. The nucleotide sequence reads TGTGCCAGTATAAGAGGGACGGTGAACACCGGGGAGCTGTTTTTT. This gives the protein CASIRGTVNTGELFF.